The 13 T cell receptor beta chains reported below all come from one sample, sequenced in a study of cytomegalovirus exposure and HLA in healthy donors. The PCR used 60 Vbeta and 13 Jbeta primers. This table comes from immunoSEQ multiplex PCR, and its TCRdb copy is limited to in-frame clones, with some not included. The sample has some 150,000 clones; approximately 80% are singletons. Sequencing was done on a sample of PBMCs. The receptors were sampled from a male donor in good health and CMV-seronegative.

The CDR3 DNA follows: TGTGCCAGCAGTTACCTACGGACAGGGAATGTGGATGGCTACACCTTC. Translated, it gives CASSYLRTGNVDGYTF. The chain uses TRBV6-5 and TRBJ1-2, with 8 bases fitting TRBD1. CDR3 length equals 16 residues. Germline V gene sequence: CDR1 MNHEY, CDR2 SVGAGI. Trimming removed 2 bases from V and 6 bases from J; junction bases left unmatched: 11.

This clone has a handful of counts. This chain joins TRBV5-6 and TRBJ1-5; TRBD1 matches at 7 bases. The CDR3 covers 14 residues. V lost 4 bases and J lost 2; bases outside the gene matches: 3. Germline values: CDR1 SGHDT, CDR2 YYEEEE. The CDR3 sequence: CASSAQGGNQPQHF. Here the CDR3 DNA reads TGTGCCAGCAGCGCGCAGGGGGGCAATCAGCCCCAGCATTTT.

This clone was counted between two and nine times. The CDR3 loop reads CASSPIQGMGTEAFF. The CDR3, as DNA: TGTGCCAGCAGCCCAATACAGGGGATGGGCACTGAAGCTTTCTTT. The rearrangement uses TRBV7-2 and TRBJ1-1, with 7 bases aligning to TRBD1. This CDR3 has 15 amino acids. The V segment lost 5 bases and the J segment 4 bases; nucleotides outside the gene matches: 10. CDR1 and CDR2 (germline): SGHTA, FQGNSA. The whole variable domain, remainder taken from reference TRBV7-2 and TRBJ1-1, is GAGVSQSPSNKVTEKGKDVELRCDPISGHTALYWYRQSLGQGLEFLIYFQGNSAPDKSGLPSDRFSAERTGGSVSTLTIQRTQQEDSAVYLCASSPIQGMGTEAFFGQGTRLTVV.

J is TRBJ1-5 and V is TRBV19, with 9 bases fitting TRBD1. The CDR3 is 15 amino acids. The J segment lost 4 bases and the V segment lost 5 bases, leaving 6 bases of the junction unmatched. The germline V gene encodes CDR1 LNHDA and CDR2 SQIVND (reference sequence). The CDR3 sequence: CASSSQGAGNQPQHF. As DNA, the CDR3 is TGTGCCAGTAGTTCACAGGGGGCGGGGAATCAGCCCCAGCATTTT.

The chain employs TRBV27 and TRBJ1-1; D is unresolved. The V and J ends lost 5 bases and 4 bases respectively, with 14 bases between them. Looked up from germline, CDR1 is MNHEY and CDR2 is SMNVEV (reference sequence). This CDR3 comprises 14 residues. Here the CDR3 reads CASSDPRVGTEAFF. The CDR3 region has the DNA TGTGCCAGCAGTGACCCTCGGGTGGGCACTGAAGCTTTCTTT.

This CDR3 is CASSVEWNTEAFF. For the CDR3, the DNA is TGTGCCAGCAGCGTGGAGTGGAACACTGAAGCTTTCTTT. V gene TRBV9 combines with J gene TRBJ1-1; D is unclear. V lost 2 bases and J lost 1, with 6 bases in between. Germline CDR1 is SGDLS and CDR2 is YYNGEE. The CDR3 is 13 residues long.

CDR3 DNA sequence: TGCGCCAGCAGCAACCAGCGGGGCAATGAGCAGTTCTTC. Encoded protein: CASSNQRGNEQFF. The chain combines TRBV5-1 with TRBJ2-1, with 7 bases matching TRBD2. Germline V gives CDR1 SGHRS, CDR2 YFSETQ. Trimming at V came to 4 bases and at J to 6 bases, leaving 4 bases not matched to a gene. The CDR3 extends over 13 amino acids.

This clone was observed a handful of times. CDR3 residues: CASSMSRGGTGRSTDTQYF. CDR3 nucleotides: TGTGCCAGTAGTATGAGTCGAGGGGGTACGGGCCGTAGCACAGATACGCAGTATTTT. V and J are TRBV19 and TRBJ2-3, with D tentatively TRBD1 (6 bases). CDR3 length equals 19 residues. The V gene's germline CDR1 is LNHDA and CDR2 SQIVND (reference sequence). V shed 3 bases and J shed 0 bases, with 22 bases lying between them.

V and J are TRBV18 and TRBJ1-1, with D unclear. V was trimmed by 3 bases and J by 1 base, leaving 9 bases between them. Germline CDR1 KGHSH, CDR2 LQKENI. The CDR3 totals 14 residues. CDR3 coding DNA: TGTGCCAGCTCACCCATCCAGGCGAACACTGAAGCTTTCTTT. Protein sequence: CASSPIQANTEAFF.

The chain carries TRBV27 and TRBJ1-1, with D possibly matching TRBD1 (5 bases). Germline CDR1 reads MNHEY; CDR2 reads SMNVEV (reference sequence). Trimming cost V 5 bases and J 5 bases, with 15 bases left between them. The CDR3 has 14 residues. CDR3 bases: TGTGCCAGCAGTGTCACCAGGGAGGCGACTGAAGCTTTCTTT. Protein product: CASSVTREATEAFF.

This clone came up a few times. The V call is TRBV6-5, the J call TRBJ1-2; possibly TRBD1 for D (6 bases). The CDR3 totals 12 residues. CDR1 is MNHEY and CDR2 is SVGAGI in the germline V gene. Trimming took off 6 bases at V and 2 bases at J, with 7 bases between the two ends. The CDR3 DNA reads as TGTGCCAGCAGCGACAGGAACTATGGCTACACCTTC. It translates to CASSDRNYGYTF.

CDR3 in amino acids: CAWSPQVNTEAFF. In nucleotides, the CDR3 is TGTGCCTGGAGTCCCCAGGTTAACACTGAAGCTTTCTTT. The chain has TRBV30 and TRBJ1-1; D is unresolved. The CDR3 has 13 residues. Germline V lookup: CDR1 GTSNPN, CDR2 SVGIG (reference sequence). V lost 2 bases and J 2 bases, leaving 9 bases between the germline ends. Full variable domain (outside the CDR3, taken from reference TRBV30 and TRBJ1-1): SQTIHQWPATLVQPVGSPLSLECTVEGTSNPNLYWYRQAAGRGLQLLFYSVGIGQISSEVPQNLSASRPQDRQFILSSKKLLLSDSGFYLCAWSPQVNTEAFFGQGTRLTVV.

This clone was detected a few times. The chain recombines TRBV18 with TRBJ2-1; possibly TRBD2 for D (5 bases). The CDR3 loop spans 13 amino acids. The V and J ends lost 1 base and 6 bases respectively, with 7 bases between them. Germline CDR1 reads KGHSH; CDR2 reads LQKENI. CDR3 in amino acids: CASSPRGINEQFF. Here the CDR3 DNA reads TGTGCCAGCTCACCACGAGGGATCAATGAGCAGTTCTTC.